This T cell receptor beta chain was profiled in a study of cytomegalovirus exposure and HLA in healthy donors. Study overall: An analysis done earlier identified about 120 million unique TCR beta sequences from approximately 180 million T cells. Study-level findings and limits: Earlier results showed most TCR beta V segments being productive about 87% or about 30% of the time. TRBV6-2, TRBV6-3 and other indistinguishable V segments were excluded.

As regards this clone: What it binds is not known.

This PCR relied on a set of 60 Vbeta primers and 13 Jbeta primers. TCRdb's table, derived via immunoSEQ multiplex PCR, lists solely in-frame clones and lacks some. This sample has about 200,000 clones, with 65% to 85% found just once. The donors were healthy bone marrow donors. CDR1 and CDR2 (germline): SGHTA, FQGTGA. Trimming removed 2 bases from V and 7 bases from J, with 24 bases in between. The CDR3 sequence is 17 residues long. This receptor was identified in a boy aged 2 to 9 in good health and CMV-seronegative. The sample taken for sequencing was PBMCs. The V gene is TRBV7-3, the J gene TRBJ2-7; weak D call: TRBD2 (5 bases). The CDR3 spells CASSLALDPGLLKEQYF. The CDR3, as DNA: TGTGCCAGCAGCTTAGCCTTGGACCCAGGACTGCTCAAGGAGCAGTACTTC.